These 2 T cell receptor beta chains share one sample of origin, sequenced in a study of T cell responses to AZD1222 COVID-19 vaccine. This table comes from immunoSEQ multiplex PCR, and its TCRdb copy is limited to in-frame clones, with some not included. The table records 150,000 or so clones, approximately 90% of them present only once. The sample in question was peripheral blood, obtained on day 0 of AZD1222 vaccination. The origin of the receptors is an adult in good health.

The chain employs TRBV28 and TRBJ1-2; D is unresolved. V dropped 5 bases and J dropped 5 bases, with 18 bases sitting between them. The CDR3 covers 15 residues. Germline V gene sequence: CDR1 MDHEN, CDR2 SYDVKM. The DNA of the CDR3 is TGTGCCAGCAGTCTCCCGAGGACGGTAAAATATGGCTACACCTTC. This sequence encodes CASSLPRTVKYGYTF.

The V and J genes are TRBV7-9 and TRBJ1-1; possibly TRBD1 for D (5 bases). V shed 5 bases and J shed 1 base, with 11 bases lying between them. This CDR3 is built from 14 residues. Germline loops: CDR1 SEHNR, CDR2 FQNEAQ (reference sequence). Written as DNA, the CDR3 is TGTGCCAGCAGCATATCTACAGGGAACACTGAAGCTTTCTTT. Amino acid sequence: CASSISTGNTEAFF.